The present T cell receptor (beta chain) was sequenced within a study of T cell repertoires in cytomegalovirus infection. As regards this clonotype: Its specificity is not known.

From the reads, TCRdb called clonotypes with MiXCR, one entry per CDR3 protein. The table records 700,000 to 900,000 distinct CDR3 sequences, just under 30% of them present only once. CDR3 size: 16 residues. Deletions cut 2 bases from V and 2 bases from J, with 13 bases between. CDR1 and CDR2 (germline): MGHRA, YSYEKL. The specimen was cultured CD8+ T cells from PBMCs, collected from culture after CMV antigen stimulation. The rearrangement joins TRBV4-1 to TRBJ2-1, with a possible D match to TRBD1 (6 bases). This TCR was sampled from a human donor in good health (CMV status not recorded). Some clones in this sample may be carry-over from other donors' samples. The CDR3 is CASSQPRGSAYNEQFF. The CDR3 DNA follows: TGCGCCAGCAGCCAACCCAGGGGTAGCGCCTACAATGAGCAGTTCTTC.